The 10 T cell receptor beta chains below were found in one sample sequenced in a study of T cells in Graves' hyperthyroidism and ophthalmopathy. It was RNA transcripts that yielded the amplified TCR beta CDR3 regions. A set of HTBI primers served as the primers for a first-round RT-PCR of the TCR CDR3. One entry per CDR3 protein, called by TCRdb with MiXCR from the multiplex PCR reads. The sample yields fewer than 550,000 distinct CDR3 sequences, about 15% seen once. Material: blood. The receptor set was obtained from a woman between 18 and 29 years old with Graves' hyperthyroidism.

J is TRBJ1-6 and V is TRBV20-1, with 8 bases fitting TRBD1. With 2 bases clipped from V and 11 bases from J, the junction kept 8 bases outside the gene matches. This CDR3 region has 14 residues. Germline values: CDR1 DFQATT, CDR2 SNEGSKA (reference sequence). Written as DNA, the CDR3 is TGCAGTGCTAGATTCACAGGGGGAGTAGCACCCCTCCACTTT. Its protein is CSARFTGGVAPLHF.

This clonotype was seen a handful of times. V is TRBV6-1 and J is TRBJ1-2; D unresolved. CDR1 and CDR2 from the germline V gene are MNHNS and SASEGT. CDR3 size: 14 residues. With 5 bases removed from V and 4 bases from J, the gap between germline ends came to 14 bases. CDR3: CASSSLGLIYGYTF. DNA for the CDR3: TGTGCCAGCAGTTCATTGGGCCTTATCTATGGCTACACCTTC.

This clonotype was recorded many times. The chain employs TRBV29-1 and TRBJ2-3, with D perhaps being TRBD1 or TRBD2 (6 bases each). The CDR3 runs 12 residues. The V and J ends lost 6 bases and 6 bases respectively, with 13 bases between them. Germline V gene data show CDR1 as SQVTM and CDR2 as ANQGSEA. CDR3 amino acids: CSVGGFPDTQYF. CDR3 nucleotides: TGCAGCGTGGGGGGCTTTCCGGATACGCAGTATTTT.

This clonotype was seen at least ten times. V is TRBV28 and J is TRBJ1-5, with D perhaps TRBD1 (5 bases). V lost 6 bases and J 1 base, leaving 13 bases between the germline ends. Germline CDR1 MDHEN, CDR2 SYDVKM. The CDR3 totals 15 residues. The CDR3 bases are TGTGCCAGCAGCCCCGGGGGTCCGAGCAATCAGCCCCAGCATTTT. Amino acid sequence: CASSPGGPSNQPQHF.

This clonotype was seen repeatedly, ten times or more. The gene calls are TRBV28 and TRBJ2-7; 11 bases are a match to TRBD2. Unmatched junction bases numbered 10, after V lost 5 bases and J lost 7 bases. Germline CDR1 is MDHEN and CDR2 is SYDVKM. The CDR3 runs 15 residues. The CDR3 is CASSPLAGGPREQYF. CDR3 nucleotides: TGTGCCAGCAGTCCCTTAGCGGGAGGGCCGCGAGAGCAGTACTTC.

In its sample, this clonotype was seen many times. V is TRBV27 and J is TRBJ1-5; TRBD1 aligns across 8 bases. Germline-derived CDR1 and CDR2 are MNHEY and SMNVEV (reference sequence). Trimming at V came to 3 bases and at J to 2 bases, leaving 6 bases not matched to a gene. This CDR3 is 16 amino acids long. This CDR3 reads CASSLSTGGGNQPQHF. CDR3 nucleotide sequence: TGTGCCAGCAGTTTGTCCACAGGGGGAGGCAATCAGCCCCAGCATTTT.

A few counts support this clonotype. The chain uses TRBV19 and TRBJ1-6, with 10 bases that match TRBD1. V was clipped by 5 bases and J by 8 bases; unmatched bases: 6. This CDR3 has 15 amino acids. Germline loops: CDR1 LNHDA, CDR2 SQIVND (reference sequence). The CDR3 coding sequence is TGTGCCAGTAGTTCCGGGACAGGGGTTGATTCACCCCTCCACTTT. It encodes CASSSGTGVDSPLHF.

This clonotype has a count of ten or more. The rearrangement uses TRBV5-1 and TRBJ2-2, with TRBD2 as a possible D gene (5 bases). This CDR3 region has 15 residues. Germline-derived CDR1 and CDR2 are SGHRS and YFSETQ. Trimming removed 0 bases from V and 0 bases from J, with 6 bases in between. CDR3 in amino acids: CASSLGTSNTGELFF. The CDR3 DNA sequence: TGCGCCAGCAGCTTGGGGACTTCGAACACCGGGGAGCTGTTTTTT. Combining the CDR3 with reference TRBV5-1 and TRBJ2-2 gives the whole variable domain KAGVTQTPRYLIKTRGQQVTLSCSPISGHRSVSWYQQTPGQGLQFLFEYFSETQRNKGNFPGRFSGRQFSNSRSEMNVSTLELGDSALYLCASSLGTSNTGELFFGEGSRLTVL.

This clonotype was seen a handful of times. The CDR3 coding sequence is TGTGCCAGCAGCCGGGGACAGGGGGCGCGGAGCTCCTACAATGAGCAGTTCTTC. Amino acid sequence: CASSRGQGARSSYNEQFF. V usage is TRBV14 and J usage is TRBJ2-1; 12 positions agree with TRBD1. Germline CDR1 SGHDN, CDR2 FVKESK. V was clipped by 4 bases and J by 0 bases; unmatched bases: 7. The CDR3 is made up of 18 amino acids.

The CDR3 reads CAAAYLDTTSGSTDTQYF. Written as DNA, the CDR3 is TGTGCCGCAGCCTATCTGGATACGACTAGCGGGAGCACAGATACGCAGTATTTT. The chain recombines TRBV4-2 with TRBJ2-3; 10 positions match TRBD2. The CDR3 is 18 residues long. Germline values: CDR1 LGHNA, CDR2 YNFKEQ. J gave up 0 bases and V 11 bases, and 17 bases lay outside the gene matches.